This TCR beta chain originates from a study of control samples from healthy donors and cancer patients. V was trimmed by 8 bases and J by 5 bases, leaving 8 bases between them. Germline V gene data show CDR1 as MNHNY and CDR2 as SVGAGI (reference sequence). The CDR3 sequence is 11 residues long. Sequencing used immunoSEQ multiplex PCR; TCRdb keeps in-frame clones, though not all of them. The table has about 55,000 clones, around 95% seen once; the top ten hold 1.5% to 2%. The specimen was blood. This chain connects TRBV6-6 to TRBJ2-3; a possible D gene is TRBD2 (5 bases). The clonotype comes from a woman aged 25-40 years in good health. The CDR3: CASSEGDTQYF. DNA of the CDR3: TGTGCCAGCTCAGAGGGAGATACGCAGTATTTT.